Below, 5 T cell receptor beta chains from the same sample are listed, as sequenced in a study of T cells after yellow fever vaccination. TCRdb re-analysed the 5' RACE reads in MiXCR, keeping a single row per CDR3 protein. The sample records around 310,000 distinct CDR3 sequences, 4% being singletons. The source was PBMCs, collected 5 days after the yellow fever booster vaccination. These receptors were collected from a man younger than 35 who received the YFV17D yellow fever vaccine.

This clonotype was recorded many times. CDR3 loop: CSAYTSGDGVETQYF. DNA of the CDR3: TGCAGTGCATATACTAGCGGGGACGGGGTAGAGACCCAGTACTTC. This chain uses TRBV20-1 with TRBJ2-5; 10 bases align to TRBD2. The CDR3 runs to 15 residues. Germline V gene lookup returns CDR1 DFQATT and CDR2 SNEGSKA (reference sequence). After removal of 6 bases from V and 4 bases from J, the junction contained 11 bases not matched to a gene.

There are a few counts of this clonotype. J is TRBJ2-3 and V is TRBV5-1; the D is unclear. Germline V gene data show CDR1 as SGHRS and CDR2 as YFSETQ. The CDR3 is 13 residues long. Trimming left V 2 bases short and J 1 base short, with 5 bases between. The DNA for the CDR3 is TGCGCCAGCAGCTTCCCCCGCACAGATACGCAGTATTTT. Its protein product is CASSFPRTDTQYF.

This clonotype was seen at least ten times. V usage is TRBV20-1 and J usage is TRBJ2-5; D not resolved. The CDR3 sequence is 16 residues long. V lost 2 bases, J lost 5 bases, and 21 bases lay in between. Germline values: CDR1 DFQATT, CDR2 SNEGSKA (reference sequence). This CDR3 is CSARSLRVKKTETQYF. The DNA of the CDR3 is TGCAGTGCTAGATCCCTCCGGGTAAAGAAAACCGAGACCCAGTACTTC.

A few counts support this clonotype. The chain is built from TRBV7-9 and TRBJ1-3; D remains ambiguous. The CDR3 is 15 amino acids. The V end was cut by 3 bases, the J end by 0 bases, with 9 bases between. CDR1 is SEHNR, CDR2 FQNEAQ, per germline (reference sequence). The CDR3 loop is CASSFLALSGNTIYF. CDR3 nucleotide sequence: TGTGCCAGCAGCTTTCTGGCACTCTCTGGAAACACCATATATTTT.

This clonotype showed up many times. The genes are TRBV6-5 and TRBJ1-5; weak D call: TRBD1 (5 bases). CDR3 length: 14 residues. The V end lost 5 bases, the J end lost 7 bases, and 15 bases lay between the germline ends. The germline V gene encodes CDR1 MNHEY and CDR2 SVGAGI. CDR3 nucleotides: TGTGCCAGCAGTCCGCAAAGGACATTCCAGCCCCAGCATTTT. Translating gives CASSPQRTFQPQHF.